This T cell receptor (beta chain) was captured by sequencing in a study of cytomegalovirus exposure and HLA in healthy donors. Vbeta (60) and Jbeta (13) primers were used in the PCR. Produced via immunoSEQ multiplex PCR; TCRdb's table is partial and in-frame only. The table includes roughly 200,000 clones, around 75% detected once. Turning to this clone: Antigen unknown.

CDR1 is SGHNT, CDR2 YYREEE, per germline (reference sequence). The CDR3 consists of 15 residues. Trimming pared 4 bases from V and 10 bases from J, leaving 23 bases between. Overall study findings and caveats: Productive status was seen about 87% or about 30% of the time for most TCR beta V segments in an earlier analysis. Among the CMV-associated chains, a few were confirmed in vitro as specific for CMV antigens.

The clonotype originates from a male donor in good health and CMV-seronegative. The chain employs TRBV5-4 and TRBJ1-1, with D tentatively TRBD1 (5 bases). The sample comprised PBMCs. CDR3 amino acids: CASSPLLSGLGGAFF. The CDR3 region has the DNA TGTGCCAGCAGCCCCCTATTATCCGGACTGGGGGGAGCTTTCTTT.